This is a list of T cell receptor beta chains from one sample in a study of blood T cell repertoires in COVID-19. Here immunoSEQ multiplex PCR was the method, and the copy in TCRdb shows in-frame clones only, minus some. Of 110,000 to 150,000 clones listed, more than 85% are singletons. Sample: peripheral blood. The receptors were gathered from a man in his fifties or sixties with active or convalescent COVID-19. Each CDR3 is given with its conserved first and last residue. Each record gives: CDR3 protein, D gene, V gene. A D gene is named only where the DNA matches it firmly.

CASSSGTSGSEQFF,TRBD2,TRBV6-2/TRBV6-3
CASSLGGQGAANYGYTF,TRBD1,TRBV28
CASSIVAGEQFF,.,TRBV19
CASSSAGAANTEAFF,.,TRBV5-4
CAWSVLRGRDGYTF,TRBD1,TRBV30
CASSYSSGSNIQYF,.,TRBV6-5
CASSRDGSGELFF,.,TRBV28
CASTGSSNEKLFF,.,TRBV2
CASSSGWGTSNEKLFF,.,TRBV27
CASSSSSSGTGELFF,.,TRBV7-8
CASSLTATNEKLFF,.,TRBV6-2/TRBV6-3
CASSFLTRSNEQFF,.,TRBV7-8
CASSYEGDEQYF,.,TRBV5-1
CASSFNQGTPLHF,.,TRBV7-3
CASSTHGISNQPQHF,.,TRBV28
CASSPPGGAEAFF,.,TRBV18
CASSGHTNYGYTF,.,TRBV7-9